Following are 19 T cell receptor beta chains from one sample sequenced in a study of cytomegalovirus exposure and HLA in healthy donors. Repertoires were generated with immunoSEQ multiplex PCR, while TCRdb's copy carries only in-frame clones and drops some. The repertoire has 90,000 or so clones, less than 85% of them found once; the top ten carry approximately 20%. Material for sequencing was PBMCs. These receptors came from a man aged 18 to 35 in good health and CMV-seropositive.

The rearrangement links TRBV28 to TRBJ1-1; D perhaps matches TRBD1 (5 bases). The CDR3 covers 17 residues. Germline V CDR1 and CDR2: MDHEN, SYDVKM. Between the trimmed V and J ends, which lost 6 bases and 1 base, there was a span of 21 bases. DNA for the CDR3: TGTGCCAGCAGCCCCCCCGCCGGGAGGGGAAGGAACACTGAAGCTTTCTTT. Its protein is CASSPPAGRGRNTEAFF.

The chain employs TRBV6-5 and TRBJ2-5; tentatively, D is TRBD2 (5 bases). V was pared by 5 bases and J by 7 bases, with 14 bases between. Germline V gene lookup returns CDR1 MNHEY and CDR2 SVGAGI. This CDR3 contains 13 residues. The CDR3: CASSLEGRGTQYF. The CDR3 nucleotides are TGTGCCAGCAGTCTCGAGGGTCGTGGGACCCAGTACTTC.

This clone has just a few counts. The V gene is TRBV30, the J gene TRBJ2-5; D may be TRBD1 (6 bases). The CDR3 runs to 12 residues. The germline V and J ends were trimmed by 2 bases and 4 bases, with 8 bases remaining between them. CDR1 and CDR2 from the germline V gene are GTSNPN and SVGIG (reference sequence). CDR3 residues: CAWSLDRETQYF. The CDR3, as DNA: TGTGCCTGGAGTTTGGACAGAGAGACCCAGTACTTC.

The rearrangement uses TRBV5-1 and TRBJ1-3; the D is unclear. This CDR3 comprises 13 residues. The germline V and J ends were trimmed by 0 bases and 3 bases, with 4 bases remaining between them. Germline CDR1 reads SGHRS; CDR2 reads YFSETQ. CDR3 protein: CASSLVYGNTIYF. CDR3 nucleotide sequence: TGCGCCAGCAGCTTGGTATATGGAAACACCATATATTTT. The variable domain in full, completed from reference TRBV5-1 and TRBJ1-3, reads KAGVTQTPRYLIKTRGQQVTLSCSPISGHRSVSWYQQTPGQGLQFLFEYFSETQRNKGNFPGRFSGRQFSNSRSEMNVSTLELGDSALYLCASSLVYGNTIYFGEGSWLTVV.

The rearrangement links TRBV5-1 to TRBJ1-4; a weak D match, TRBD1 (5 bases). Germline CDR1 SGHRS, CDR2 YFSETQ. V lost 5 bases, J lost 10 bases, and 21 bases lay in between. The CDR3 length is 15 residues. CDR3 sequence (DNA): TGCGCCAGCAGGGGGGGAGACACAGACGGTGGAAAACTGTTTTTT. Translation: CASRGGDTDGGKLFF.

CDR3 DNA: TGTGCCAGCGGGGACCCGGGACAGGGCCCCAATGAGCAGTTCTTC. Its protein is CASGDPGQGPNEQFF. V is TRBV6-4 and J is TRBJ2-1, with TRBD1 matching over 9 bases. The CDR3 has 15 residues. Per germline, CDR1 MRHNA and CDR2 SNTAGT. Losses at the gene ends were 8 bases for V and 6 bases for J; bases not matched to a gene: 11.

The V gene is TRBV9, the J gene TRBJ2-7; the D gene is possibly TRBD1 (6 bases). Between the trimmed V and J ends, which lost 0 bases and 2 bases, there was a span of 9 bases. Per the germline V gene, CDR1 is SGDLS and CDR2 is YYNGEE. The CDR3 length is 14 residues. The CDR3 DNA is TGTGCCAGCAGCGTAGGACAGGAAACCTACGAGCAGTACTTC. Encoded protein: CASSVGQETYEQYF. Drawing the rest from reference TRBV9 and TRBJ2-7, the complete variable domain is DSGVTQTPKHLITATGQRVTLRCSPRSGDLSVYWYQQSLDQGLQFLIQYYNGEERAKGNILERFSAQQFPDLHSELNLSSLELGDSALYFCASSVGQETYEQYFGPGTRLTVT.

This clone was seen ten or more times. This chain uses TRBV7-6 with TRBJ2-7; D is possibly TRBD2 (6 bases). The CDR3 spans 14 residues. Trimming stripped 3 bases from V and 6 bases from J, with 15 bases between. Germline values: CDR1 SGHVS, CDR2 FNYEAQ. The CDR3: CASSLAGGSREQYF. CDR3 bases: TGTGCCAGCAGCTTGGCTGGAGGGTCTCGCGAGCAGTACTTC.

The chain uses TRBV9 and TRBJ2-1; 13 bases align to TRBD2. With V trimmed by 4 bases and J by 2 bases, 9 bases remained unmatched. CDR1 and CDR2 (germline): SGDLS, YYNGEE. The CDR3 runs to 18 residues. The CDR3 spells CASSPTSGRALAYNEQFF. In nucleotides, the CDR3 is TGTGCCAGCAGCCCTACTAGCGGGAGGGCCCTCGCCTACAATGAGCAGTTCTTC. Looking up the rest from reference TRBV9 and TRBJ2-1 gives the full variable domain: DSGVTQTPKHLITATGQRVTLRCSPRSGDLSVYWYQQSLDQGLQFLIQYYNGEERAKGNILERFSAQQFPDLHSELNLSSLELGDSALYFCASSPTSGRALAYNEQFFGPGTRLTVL.

This clone was seen more than once but under ten times. CDR3 protein: CACKGGTGDLSNQPQHF. For the CDR3, the DNA is TGCGCCTGCAAGGGAGGGACAGGGGACTTGAGCAATCAGCCCCAGCATTTT. The chain links TRBV10-1 to TRBJ1-5, with 10 nucleotides matching TRBD1. The ends lost 11 bases at V and 1 base at J; junction bases unmatched: 14. The CDR3 covers 17 residues. The germline V gene encodes CDR1 WNHNN and CDR2 SYGVQD (reference sequence).

There are a few counts of this clone. The chain combines TRBV5-5 with TRBJ2-7; 7 bases agree with TRBD1. The J segment lost 10 bases and the V segment lost 4 bases, leaving 11 bases of the junction unmatched. CDR3 length: 13 residues. Per the germline V gene, CDR1 is SGHKS and CDR2 is YYEKEE (reference sequence). The CDR3 DNA follows: TGTGCCAGCAGCCTACCACAGGGGCCGGAACAGTACTTC. Protein sequence: CASSLPQGPEQYF.

J is TRBJ1-1 and V is TRBV10-3, with D possibly TRBD1 on 6 matching bases. The length of the CDR3 is 15 residues. V gave up 2 bases and J gave up 3 bases, with 13 bases separating them. Germline CDR1 ENHRY, CDR2 SYGVKD. The CDR3 region is CAISEIGGVDTEAFF. CDR3 DNA sequence: TGTGCCATCAGTGAGATAGGGGGGGTGGACACTGAAGCTTTCTTT.

The genes are TRBV7-3 and TRBJ2-7, with 7 bases lining up with TRBD2. The CDR3 has 15 residues. CDR1 and CDR2 from the germline V gene are SGHTA and FQGTGA. Unmatched junction bases numbered 9, after V lost 2 bases and J lost 5 bases. CDR3 nucleotides: TGTGCCAGCAGCTTATCGTCCTGGGAGGGCCACGAGCAGTACTTC. This translates into CASSLSSWEGHEQYF.

The chain recombines TRBV5-4 with TRBJ2-5; D remains ambiguous. The V end was cut by 6 bases, the J end by 0 bases, with 9 bases between. The CDR3 runs to 13 residues. In germline, CDR1 is SGHNT, CDR2 YYREEE (reference sequence). The CDR3 loop is CASTRRDQETQYF. As DNA, the CDR3 is TGTGCCAGCACCCGACGGGACCAAGAGACCCAGTACTTC.

The V call is TRBV27, the J call TRBJ2-1, with D uncertain. Germline CDR1 reads MNHEY; CDR2 reads SMNVEV (reference sequence). Trimming shortened V by 6 bases and J by 0 bases, and 12 bases separated the two germline ends. The CDR3 length is 15 residues. Written as DNA, the CDR3 is TGTGCCAGCAGACCATCGGGTAGCTCCTACAATGAGCAGTTCTTC. Protein product: CASRPSGSSYNEQFF.

V gene TRBV19 combines with J gene TRBJ2-6, with 12 bases identical to TRBD1. CDR3 length equals 18 residues. Germline loops: CDR1 LNHDA, CDR2 SQIVND (reference sequence). J lost 1 base, V lost 9 bases, and 10 bases had no gene match. This chain's CDR3 is CASRTPGQGASGANVLTF. The CDR3 DNA reads TGTGCCAGCAGGACTCCGGGACAGGGGGCGTCTGGGGCCAACGTCCTGACTTTC.

This chain joins TRBV12-2 and TRBJ2-7; the table's D call TRBD2 went unverified against the DNA. TRBV12-2 is deemed a pseudogene. This CDR3 comprises 15 residues. The CDR3 bases are TGTGCAAGTCGCTTATCTTCCGAGCCCTCCTACGAGCAGTACTTC. Translating it yields CASRLSSEPSYEQYF.

This sequence joins TRBV4-1 and TRBJ2-5; 7 bases agree with TRBD1. CDR3 length: 16 residues. Germline trimming cut 4 bases from V and 1 base from J; bases unmatched to any gene: 9. The germline V gene encodes CDR1 MGHRA and CDR2 YSYEKL. As DNA, the CDR3 is TGCGCCAGCAGCCCAGAGGGGGCTCCCCTCCAAGAGACCCAGTACTTC. This encodes CASSPEGAPLQETQYF.

The chain links TRBV5-1 to TRBJ2-5, with D tentatively TRBD1 (6 bases). Germline CDR1 SGHRS, CDR2 YFSETQ. This CDR3 comprises 14 residues. Trimming removed 0 bases at V and 3 bases at J, with 9 bases between. This CDR3 reads CASSLGGGKETQYF. DNA for the CDR3: TGCGCCAGCAGCTTGGGAGGGGGAAAAGAGACCCAGTACTTC.